This record covers a single T cell receptor beta chain. The data derive from a study of T cells in Graves' hyperthyroidism and ophthalmopathy. A Clinical Activity Score of at least 3, a NOSPECS grade of at least 4 and a duration under 3 months were recorded in the ophthalmopathy patients. The V and J ends lost 5 bases and 5 bases, in that order; junction bases with no gene match: 12. Germline loops: CDR1 DFQATT, CDR2 SNEGSKA (reference sequence). The CDR3 contains 16 residues. From RNA transcripts, TCR beta CDR3 regions were amplified. First-round RT-PCR targeting the TCR CDR3 was performed with the HTBI primer set. TCRdb itself ran the multiplex PCR reads through MiXCR, one entry per CDR3 protein. The table lists about 270,000 distinct CDR3 sequences, over 20% of them singletons.

The origin of this receptor is a man aged 25 to 40 with Graves' ophthalmopathy. This chain joins TRBV20-1 and TRBJ2-7; TRBD2 agrees at 13 bases. Sequencing used blood. The CDR3 is CSAFPGLAGPYDEQYF. In DNA form, the CDR3 reads TGCAGTGCTTTTCCGGGACTAGCGGGACCATACGACGAGCAGTACTTC.